The clone carrying this T cell receptor (beta chain) was recorded a few times. Its target is unknown. V was cut by 2 bases and J by 8 bases, with 10 bases left in between. The CDR3 is made up of 13 amino acids. The germline V gene encodes CDR1 SEHNR and CDR2 FQNEAQ (reference sequence). The sample originates from a study of response to subunit inactivated influenza vaccine. Each CDR3 protein is one row after TCRdb ran MiXCR on the RT-PCR reads. Among under 800,000 distinct CDR3 sequences, 11% to 15% were seen once, and the ten largest hold around 6.5%. Study outcomes and limitations: Authors suggested seasonal influenza vaccinations each recruit few new T cells.

The V gene is TRBV7-9, the J gene TRBJ2-1; D remains unclear. This clonotype originated in a man aged 50 to 59 who received an inactivated influenza vaccine. The source material was PBMCs from blood, sampled roughly 15 days before vaccination. This CDR3 is CASSLKAGDEQFF. The DNA for the CDR3 is TGTGCCAGCAGCTTAAAGGCTGGCGATGAGCAGTTCTTC. Drawing the rest from reference TRBV7-9 and TRBJ2-1, the complete variable domain is DTGVSQNPRHKITKRGQNVTFRCDPISEHNRLYWYRQTLGQGPEFLTYFQNEAQLEKSRLLSDRFSAERPKGSFSTLEIQRTEQGDSAMYLCASSLKAGDEQFFGPGTRLTVL.